Below are 32 T cell receptor beta chains sequenced from a single sample in a study of cytomegalovirus exposure and HLA in healthy donors. The study ran its PCR with 60 Vbeta and 13 Jbeta primers. Clones were read by immunoSEQ multiplex PCR, and TCRdb kept only the in-frame ones, dropping some. The table has around 180,000 clones, 84% seen once. Sequencing was carried out using PBMCs. The receptors originated from a girl aged 2-10 years in good health and CMV-seropositive.

J is TRBJ2-3 and V is TRBV4-1; 11 bases line up with TRBD1. Germline V gene data show CDR1 as MGHRA and CDR2 as YSYEKL. This CDR3 is built from 17 residues. V lost 0 bases, J lost 3 bases, and 5 bases stayed unmatched. Written as DNA, the CDR3 is TGCGCCAGCAGCCAAGACGGGACAGGGGGTGGAACAGATACGCAGTATTTT. Its translation: CASSQDGTGGGTDTQYF.

For the CDR3, the DNA is TGTGCCAGCAGTGTGGGACTACAGGCGAACTATGGCTACACCTTC. Encoded protein: CASSVGLQANYGYTF. This sequence joins TRBV6-1 and TRBJ1-2, with TRBD1 as a possible D gene (5 bases). Germline CDR1 is MNHNS and CDR2 is SASEGT. This CDR3 is 15 amino acids long. The V end was cut by 4 bases, the J end by 2 bases, with 14 bases between.

The chain carries TRBV6-5 and TRBJ1-2, with 9 bases aligning to TRBD1. Losses at the gene ends were 7 bases for V and 4 bases for J; bases not matched to a gene: 7. Looked up from germline, CDR1 is MNHEY and CDR2 is SVGAGI. The length of the CDR3 is 14 residues. For the CDR3, the DNA is TGTGCCAGCATGCTTAGGACAGGGGTCTATGGCTACACCTTC. Its protein is CASMLRTGVYGYTF.

This clone turned up a few times. This chain joins TRBV5-6 and TRBJ1-2; D may be TRBD1 (6 bases). CDR1 and CDR2 (germline): SGHDT, YYEEEE. This CDR3 spans 15 amino acids. The germline V and J ends were trimmed by 4 bases and 6 bases, with 19 bases remaining between them. The CDR3: CASSALGGAGDGYTF. In DNA form, the CDR3 reads TGTGCCAGCAGCGCCTTAGGGGGGGCAGGGGATGGCTACACCTTC.

This clone has just one count. This chain uses TRBV28 with TRBJ1-1; D is ambiguous. The V gene's germline CDR1 is MDHEN and CDR2 SYDVKM. This CDR3 region has 14 residues. Trimming cost V 5 bases and J 0 bases, with 10 bases left between them. The CDR3 DNA sequence: TGTGCCAGCAGTACCCCATCAGTGAACACTGAAGCTTTCTTT. Protein sequence: CASSTPSVNTEAFF.

V gene TRBV7-3 combines with J gene TRBJ2-5; 8 nucleotides agree with TRBD2. The CDR3 is 14 amino acids. Germline V CDR1 and CDR2: SGHTA, FQGTGA. The V segment lost 3 bases and the J segment 4 bases; nucleotides outside the gene matches: 4. CDR3 nucleotides: TGTGCCAGCAGCTTGGGCGGGAGGACAGAGACCCAGTACTTC. Protein product: CASSLGGRTETQYF.

The chain employs TRBV7-8 and TRBJ1-3, with 7 positions matching TRBD1. The V gene end was trimmed by 5 bases and the J gene end by 0 bases; junction bases not matched to a gene: 13. The V gene's germline CDR1 is SGHVS and CDR2 FQNEAQ. The CDR3 is made up of 18 amino acids. CDR3 nucleotide sequence: TGTGCCAGCAGCCAAACCTGGGGACAGAGGAGCTCTGGAAACACCATATATTTT. It translates to CASSQTWGQRSSGNTIYF. Using reference TRBV7-8 and TRBJ1-3 for the parts outside the CDR3, the full variable domain is GAGVSQSPRYKVAKRGQDVALRCDPISGHVSLFWYQQALGQGPEFLTYFQNEAQLDKSGLPSDRFFAERPEGSVSTLKIQRTQQEDSAVYLCASSQTWGQRSSGNTIYFGEGSWLTVV.

J is TRBJ2-1 and V is TRBV7-8; 13 nucleotides match TRBD2. V lost 4 bases, J lost 6 bases, and 6 bases stayed unmatched. This CDR3 has 16 residues. The germline V gene has CDR1 SGHVS and CDR2 FQNEAQ. CDR3: CASSYGLAGVPNEQFF. The CDR3 DNA sequence: TGTGCCAGCAGCTATGGACTAGCGGGGGTCCCCAATGAGCAGTTCTTC.

The genes are TRBV5-1 and TRBJ1-3, with TRBD1 matching 8 bases. The V gene's germline CDR1 is SGHRS and CDR2 YFSETQ. After removal of 2 bases from V and 0 bases from J, the junction contained 10 bases not matched to a gene. The CDR3 contains 18 residues. The CDR3 DNA reads TGCGCCAGCAGCTTACCCCTGGACAGGGCCTCCTCTGGAAACACCATATATTTT. Its protein is CASSLPLDRASSGNTIYF.

The V call is TRBV10-3, the J call TRBJ1-6; D gene ambiguous. The CDR3 is 14 amino acids. Germline assignment: CDR1 ENHRY and CDR2 SYGVKD. The V end lost 2 bases, the J end lost 14 bases, and 16 bases lay between the germline ends. The CDR3 loop is CAISEVPSGGSLHF. The CDR3 DNA is TGTGCCATCAGTGAGGTTCCGTCAGGTGGGTCCCTCCACTTT.

The rearrangement joins TRBV15 to TRBJ1-1; no reliable D call. Germline CDR1 is LNHNV and CDR2 is YYDKDF (reference sequence). Trimming pared 0 bases from V and 1 base from J, leaving 6 bases between. The CDR3 is made up of 14 amino acids. The CDR3 region is CATSREAANTEAFF. CDR3 nucleotide sequence: TGTGCCACCAGCAGAGAAGCGGCGAACACTGAAGCTTTCTTT. The entire variable domain, with the rest obtained from reference TRBV15 and TRBJ1-1, is as follows: DAMVIQNPRYQVTQFGKPVTLSCSQTLNHNVMYWYQQKSSQAPKLLFHYYDKDFNNEADTPDNFQSRRPNTSFCFLDIRSPGLGDTAMYLCATSREAANTEAFFGQGTRLTVV.

J is TRBJ2-7 and V is TRBV30; TRBD2 aligns across 13 bases. Trimming removed 4 bases from V and 2 bases from J; junction bases left unmatched: 2. Germline V gene sequence: CDR1 GTSNPN, CDR2 SVGIG (reference sequence). The CDR3 totals 14 residues. As DNA, the CDR3 is TGTGCCTGGAACGGACTAGCGGGGGCCTACGAGCAGTACTTC. Translating gives CAWNGLAGAYEQYF. Combining the CDR3 with reference TRBV30 and TRBJ2-7 gives the whole variable domain SQTIHQWPATLVQPVGSPLSLECTVEGTSNPNLYWYRQAAGRGLQLLFYSVGIGQISSEVPQNLSASRPQDRQFILSSKKLLLSDSGFYLCAWNGLAGAYEQYFGPGTRLTVT.

The genes are TRBV5-5 and TRBJ1-2; TRBD1 matches 7 bases. This CDR3 has 14 residues. Unmatched junction bases numbered 0, after V lost 0 bases and J lost 1 base. CDR1 and CDR2 from the germline V gene are SGHKS and YYEKEE (reference sequence). The chain's CDR3 is CASSLDRGNYGYTF. The DNA of the CDR3 is TGTGCCAGCAGCTTGGACAGGGGTAACTATGGCTACACCTTC.

This chain joins TRBV7-9 and TRBJ2-7, with D possibly matching TRBD1 (5 bases). This CDR3 is built from 14 residues. V dropped 3 bases and J dropped 3 bases, with 12 bases sitting between them. Germline CDR1 SEHNR, CDR2 FQNEAQ (reference sequence). The DNA for the CDR3 is TGTGCCAGCAGCTTCGGACACCTGTACTACGAGCAGTACTTC. Translation: CASSFGHLYYEQYF.

The V gene is TRBV12-5, the J gene TRBJ2-1; 7 bases are shared with TRBD1. The germline CDR1 and CDR2 sequences are LGHNT and FRNRAP. This CDR3 comprises 13 residues. The J segment lost 8 bases and the V segment lost 0 bases, leaving 1 base of the junction unmatched. The CDR3 coding sequence is TGTGCTAGTGGTTTGGTAGGGGGCCATGAGCAGTTCTTC. Translating it yields CASGLVGGHEQFF. The full variable domain, rest sourced from reference TRBV12-5 and TRBJ2-1, is DARVTQTPRHKVTEMGQEVTMRCQPILGHNTVFWYRQTMMQGLELLAYFRNRAPLDDSGMPKDRFSAEMPDATLATLKIQPSEPRDSAVYFCASGLVGGHEQFFGPGTRLTVL.

Worth noting for this clone: The same CDR3 can be traced to other DNA sequences in this sample. The rearrangement joins TRBV7-2 to TRBJ2-7, with unresolved D. Between the trimmed V and J ends, which lost 1 base and 2 bases, there was a span of 9 bases. The CDR3 length is 14 residues. Germline CDR1 SGHTA, CDR2 FQGNSA. The CDR3 nucleotides are TGTGCCAGCAGCTTAGTGGGCAGAACCTACGAGCAGTACTTC. It is translated as CASSLVGRTYEQYF.

The V gene is TRBV28, the J gene TRBJ2-2; TRBD1 agrees at 10 bases. The germline gives CDR1 MDHEN, CDR2 SYDVKM. The CDR3 runs to 17 residues. After removal of 3 bases from V and 5 bases from J, the junction contained 9 bases not matched to a gene. CDR3 sequence (DNA): TGTGCCAGCAGTTTCGTCCCCGGGACAGGGGTGACCGGGGAGCTGTTTTTT. Residues: CASSFVPGTGVTGELFF.

The chain carries TRBV4-1 and TRBJ2-7, with D tentatively TRBD2 (7 bases). V lost 4 bases, J lost 0 bases, and 13 bases lay in between. The length of the CDR3 is 15 residues. Germline lookup yields CDR1 MGHRA and CDR2 YSYEKL. CDR3 DNA: TGCGCCAGCAGCCTTGACAGGACTAGCTCCTACGAGCAGTACTTC. It specifies CASSLDRTSSYEQYF.

The chain carries TRBV23-1 and TRBJ2-2; D is possibly TRBD2 (7 bases). TRBV23-1 is recorded as an ORF, its role being uncertain. This CDR3 has 15 amino acids. Trimming took 6 bases from V and 5 from J, leaving 16 bases between them. The CDR3 DNA is TGCGCCAGCAGCCCAGCGGGACATCGGACCGGGGAGCTGTTTTTT. It specifies CASSPAGHRTGELFF.

The chain joins TRBV19 to TRBJ1-5, with 7 bases lining up with TRBD1. The CDR3 contains 18 residues. Germline-derived CDR1 and CDR2 are LNHDA and SQIVND (reference sequence). With V trimmed by 2 bases and J by 6 bases, 16 bases remained unmatched. The DNA for the CDR3 is TGTGCCAGTAGTATACCCGAAAAAACAGGGGATTGGGCTCAGCCCCAGCATTTT. Translating it yields CASSIPEKTGDWAQPQHF.

This chain uses TRBV7-6 with TRBJ1-1; D uncertain. Trimming removed 2 bases from V and 1 base from J, with 17 bases in between. CDR1 and CDR2 from the germline V gene are SGHVS and FNYEAQ. The CDR3 length is 17 residues. The CDR3 DNA reads as TGTGCCAGCAGCTTATTTCCCGTGTGGCCAGGGAACACTGAAGCTTTCTTT. It translates to CASSLFPVWPGNTEAFF. Using reference TRBV7-6 and TRBJ1-1 for the parts outside the CDR3, the full variable domain is GAGVSQSPRYKVTKRGQDVALRCDPISGHVSLYWYRQALGQGPEFLTYFNYEAQQDKSGLPNDRFSAERPEGSISTLTIQRTEQRDSAMYRCASSLFPVWPGNTEAFFGQGTRLTVV.

This chain connects TRBV5-1 to TRBJ2-3; 7 nucleotides match TRBD2. The germline V gene has CDR1 SGHRS and CDR2 YFSETQ. The V segment lost 2 bases and the J segment 2 bases; nucleotides outside the gene matches: 2. The CDR3 totals 14 residues. Here the CDR3 DNA reads TGCGCCAGCAGCTTAGGGACTACCACAGATACGCAGTATTTT. Protein: CASSLGTTTDTQYF.

A word on this clone: Likely a read error: the CDR3 ends without its conserved phenylalanine or tryptophan. The chain recombines TRBV6-1 with TRBJ1-1, with TRBD1 as a possible D gene (6 bases). Per the germline V gene, CDR1 is MNHNS and CDR2 is SASEGT. V was clipped by 6 bases and J by 5 bases, with 16 bases between them. CDR3 length: 14 amino acids. The CDR3: CASSISQGATEAFL. Written as DNA, the CDR3 is TGTGCCAGCAGCATATCACAGGGAGCGACTGAAGCTTTCCTT.

The chain has TRBV20-1 and TRBJ1-3, with no clear D. From germline, CDR1 is DFQATT and CDR2 SNEGSKA (reference sequence). The CDR3 runs to 11 residues. Trimming took 5 bases from V and 3 from J, leaving 5 bases between them. The CDR3 is CSAASGNTIYF. The CDR3 bases are TGCAGTGCTGCGAGTGGAAACACCATATATTTT.

V is TRBV7-4 and J is TRBJ2-5; 9 bases are a match to TRBD1. V trimming: 6 bases; J trimming: 3 bases; junction bases outside the gene matches: 5. CDR3 length: 14 amino acids. The germline CDR1 and CDR2 sequences are SGHVT and SQSDAQ. The CDR3 coding sequence is TGTGCCAGCAGGAGCCGGGACAGGGAAGAGACCCAGTACTTC. Protein product: CASRSRDREETQYF.

To note about this clone: The limits of the CDR3 on the DNA are not certain, so only TCRdb's listed CDR3 is given. The J gene is TRBJ2-5, the V gene TRBV6-1; TRBD2, the table's D call, lacks a check against the DNA. Germline loops: CDR1 MNHNS, CDR2 SASEGT. The CDR3 contains 13 residues when both ends are counted. The chain's CDR3 is CASSLERDYEQYF.

This clone was seen a handful of times. V is TRBV5-6 and J is TRBJ2-7; 10 bases are a match to TRBD1. The CDR3 extends over 15 amino acids. Losses at the gene ends were 4 bases for V and 4 bases for J; bases not matched to a gene: 8. Germline CDR1 SGHDT, CDR2 YYEEEE. The CDR3 sequence is CASSNPGTGAYEQYF. In nucleotides, the CDR3 is TGTGCCAGCAGCAACCCCGGGACAGGGGCGTACGAGCAGTACTTC. Variable domain in full (rest from reference TRBV5-6 and TRBJ2-7): DAGVTQSPTHLIKTRGQQVTLRCSPKSGHDTVSWYQQALGQGPQFIFQYYEEEERQRGNFPDRFSGHQFPNYSSELNVNALLLGDSALYLCASSNPGTGAYEQYFGPGTRLTVT.

The chain recombines TRBV7-8 with TRBJ2-7, with D tentatively TRBD2 (6 bases). Per the germline V gene, CDR1 is SGHVS and CDR2 is FQNEAQ. The CDR3 spans 13 residues. V lost 8 bases to trimming and J lost 0 bases, with 11 bases between them. The CDR3 is CASGGVHSYEQYF. In nucleotides, the CDR3 is TGTGCCAGCGGAGGGGTTCACTCCTACGAGCAGTACTTC.

The rearrangement links TRBV2 to TRBJ1-2; D call uncertain. This CDR3 is 17 amino acids long. Germline CDR1 and CDR2: SNHLY and FYNNEI. V was trimmed by 6 bases and J by 4 bases, leaving 24 bases between them. The CDR3, as DNA: TGTGCCAGCAGCCAGCCTTCGGAAGCGGGGATAGGCTATGGCTACACCTTC. This gives the protein CASSQPSEAGIGYGYTF.

The chain carries TRBV28 and TRBJ2-1; possibly TRBD1 for D (5 bases). Per germline, CDR1 MDHEN and CDR2 SYDVKM. Trimming stripped 8 bases from V and 7 bases from J, with 21 bases between. The CDR3 loop spans 15 amino acids. CDR3 nucleotides: TGTGCCAGCGCGGATTCCAGGGTGCCCTGGAATGAGCAGTTCTTC. Its protein product is CASADSRVPWNEQFF. Full variable domain (remainder filled in from reference TRBV28 and TRBJ2-1): DVKVTQSSRYLVKRTGEKVFLECVQDMDHENMFWYRQDPGLGLRLIYFSYDVKMKEKGDIPEGYSVSREKKERFSLILESASTNQTSMYLCASADSRVPWNEQFFGPGTRLTVL.

V is TRBV11-2 and J is TRBJ2-7; D is possibly TRBD1 (5 bases). Germline CDR1 is SGHAT and CDR2 is FQNNGV. This CDR3 is built from 16 residues. V dropped 4 bases and J dropped 4 bases, with 20 bases sitting between them. The CDR3 DNA sequence: TGTGCCAGCAGCTCGCTTATCGTGGGGCCTCAATACGAGCAGTACTTC. Amino acids: CASSSLIVGPQYEQYF.

The rearrangement uses TRBV19 and TRBJ1-5; 7 nucleotides line up with TRBD1. CDR3 size: 15 residues. Germline V lookup: CDR1 LNHDA, CDR2 SQIVND (reference sequence). The trim removed 5 bases at V and 3 bases at J, leaving 7 bases unmatched. The CDR3 bases are TGTGCCAGTAGTCCGACAGGGTTAAACAATCAGCCCCAGCATTTT. It is translated as CASSPTGLNNQPQHF.